The 29 T cell receptor beta chains below all came from one sample that was sequenced in a study of brain metastases from non-small cell lung cancer. TCRdb keeps only in-frame clones here, not all; method: immunoSEQ multiplex PCR. Counted here are some 2,100 clones, 75% to 85% occurring once; the ten biggest clones make up about 16%. The material sequenced was tumor-adjacent normal tissue. The receptor set was obtained from a donor aged 40 or older with non-small cell lung cancer.

DNA of the CDR3: TGTGCCAGCAGCAAACGACAGGGGGCCACCGCTATGAACACTGAAGCTTTCTTT. This gives the protein CASSKRQGATAMNTEAFF. The J gene is TRBJ1-1, the V gene TRBV13, with 10 bases identical to TRBD1. V gave up 5 bases and J gave up 0 bases; unmatched junction bases: 12. The germline CDR1 and CDR2 sequences are PRHDT and FYEKMQ (reference sequence). CDR3 length: 18 residues.

On this clone itself: Compared with germline, one end of the junction differs, possibly owing to a read error. The V gene is TRBV27, the J gene TRBJ2-6, with D hard to call. The CDR3 totals 17 residues. Germline V CDR1 and CDR2: MNHEY, SMNVEV (reference sequence). The chain's CDR3 is CTSSFTHSLSGANVLTF. The CDR3 region has the DNA TGTACCAGCAGTTTTACCCACAGCCTATCCGGGGCCAACGTCCTGACTTTC.

This chain joins TRBV28 and TRBJ1-2, with TRBD1 matching 8 bases. Germline trimming cut 6 bases from V and 1 base from J; bases unmatched to any gene: 10. This CDR3 is 16 amino acids long. Germline V gene lookup returns CDR1 MDHEN and CDR2 SYDVKM. The chain's CDR3 is CASRTDRVSLNYGYTF. The CDR3 nucleotides read TGTGCCAGCAGGACGGACAGGGTTTCCCTTAACTATGGCTACACCTTC.

V gene TRBV10-2 combines with J gene TRBJ2-1; D gene uncertain. V lost 6 bases to trimming and J lost 3 bases, with 9 bases between them. The CDR3 extends over 13 amino acids. Germline-derived CDR1 and CDR2 are WSHSY and SAAADI. The CDR3 DNA reads TGCGCCAGCAGCGACGGTTTCTACAATGAGCAGTTCTTC. Amino acid sequence: CASSDGFYNEQFF.

The sample holds one count of this clone. The V and J genes are TRBV2 and TRBJ1-1; D not certain. The CDR3 has 15 amino acids. CDR1 is SNHLY, CDR2 FYNNEI, per germline. Trimming left V 5 bases short and J 0 bases short, with 13 bases between. The CDR3 bases are TGTGCCAGCAGTCCACTGACGGACCTGAACACTGAAGCTTTCTTT. As protein: CASSPLTDLNTEAFF.

The CDR3 coding sequence is TGTGCCAGCACTCGGGGGGGGGATCGGAACGAGCAGTACTTC. Amino acid sequence: CASTRGGDRNEQYF. The chain uses TRBV6-5 and TRBJ2-7; TRBD2 aligns across 8 bases. Germline CDR1 is MNHEY and CDR2 is SVGAGI. After removal of 7 bases from V and 5 bases from J, the junction contained 10 bases not matched to a gene. The CDR3 runs to 14 residues.

The chain employs TRBV24-1 and TRBJ1-2, with a weak D call TRBD1 (6 bases). There are 15 residues in the CDR3. V lost 8 bases and J 4 bases, leaving 19 bases between the germline ends. The germline gives CDR1 KGHDR, CDR2 SFDVKD. The CDR3 reads CATTTGPARGYGYTF. CDR3 DNA sequence: TGTGCCACCACCACCGGACCCGCCAGGGGCTATGGCTACACCTTC.

The genes are TRBV12-3 or TRBV12-4 and TRBJ1-1; maybe TRBD1 (6 bases). Deletions cut 3 bases from V and 7 bases from J, with 12 bases between. The CDR3 is made up of 13 amino acids. DNA of the CDR3: TGTGCCAGCAGTTTCTCGGGACAAAGTGAAGCTTTCTTT. As protein: CASSFSGQSEAFF.

Of note for this clone: Possible read error: a much larger clone is one base away. Additional DNA sequences in this sample encode the identical CDR3. V usage is TRBV11-3 and J usage is TRBJ2-7, with D tentatively TRBD2 (5 bases). V lost 4 bases and J 4 bases, leaving 20 bases between the germline ends. Germline-derived CDR1 and CDR2 are SGHNT and YENEEA. The CDR3 loop spans 16 amino acids. This CDR3 reads CASSSPLASDLYEQYF. Here the CDR3 DNA reads TGTGCCAGCAGCTCGCCCCTAGCTTCAGATTTGTACGAGCAGTACTTC.

This clone counts as large. The sample contains more than one DNA sequence encoding this CDR3. The CDR3 protein is CASSLVGGDEQYF. The CDR3 DNA follows: TGTGCCAGCAGCTTGGTAGGCGGCGACGAGCAGTACTTC. The rearrangement joins TRBV5-6 to TRBJ2-7; D remains ambiguous. The ends were cut back, 0 bases at V and 5 bases at J, with 9 bases in the middle. The CDR3 runs 13 residues. CDR1 is SGHDT, CDR2 YYEEEE, per germline.

The V and J genes are TRBV4-2 and TRBJ2-3; 10 bases are shared with TRBD2. Per the germline V gene, CDR1 is LGHNA and CDR2 is YNFKEQ. J lost 1 base, V lost 4 bases, and 2 bases had no gene match. The CDR3 length is 15 residues. The CDR3 DNA reads TGTGCCAGCAGCCCTAGCGGGGGAGGCACAGATACGCAGTATTTT. The encoded protein is CASSPSGGGTDTQYF.

The chain employs TRBV6-6 and TRBJ2-3, with TRBD2 matching 10 bases. This CDR3 is built from 17 residues. Unmatched junction bases numbered 10, after V lost 5 bases and J lost 2 bases. From germline, CDR1 is MNHNY and CDR2 SVGAGI (reference sequence). The DNA for the CDR3 is TGTGCCAGCAGTCCGATAGCGGGAGGCCACAACACAGATACGCAGTATTTT. Its protein product is CASSPIAGGHNTDTQYF.

The chain carries TRBV4-2 and TRBJ1-3; a weak D match, TRBD1 (6 bases). The CDR3 sequence is 19 residues long. Germline assignment: CDR1 LGHNA and CDR2 YNFKEQ. The V gene lost 9 bases and the J gene lost 0 bases, with 27 bases spanning the gap. CDR3 sequence reads: CASRLISRRQVTSGNTIYF. For the CDR3, the DNA is TGTGCCAGTAGATTGATTTCGCGGCGACAGGTTACCTCTGGAAACACCATATATTTT.

The gene calls are TRBV9 and TRBJ1-3; D might be TRBD1 (5 bases). The CDR3 extends over 15 amino acids. Germline CDR1 is SGDLS and CDR2 is YYNGEE. Trimming removed 3 bases from V and 3 bases from J, with 13 bases in between. The CDR3 spells CASSAGTLGGNTIYF. For the CDR3, the DNA is TGTGCCAGCAGCGCCGGGACTCTGGGTGGAAACACCATATATTTT.

The DNA for the CDR3 is TGTGCCAGCAGCTTACTCCTCTCTGGAAACACCATATATTTT. Its protein is CASSLLLSGNTIYF. The chain is built from TRBV7-2 and TRBJ1-3; D gene uncertain. V was cut by 2 bases and J by 0 bases, with 5 bases left in between. This CDR3 region has 14 residues. Germline V gene sequence: CDR1 SGHTA, CDR2 FQGNSA.

The DNA of the CDR3 is TGTGCCTGGAGGGGGACAGGGTTGTTTTTT. Amino acid sequence: CAWRGTGLFF. This chain joins TRBV30 and TRBJ2-2, with 9 positions matching TRBD1. The trim removed 3 bases at V and 15 bases at J, leaving 2 bases unmatched. The CDR3 covers 10 residues. The germline V gene has CDR1 GTSNPN and CDR2 SVGIG (reference sequence).

V gene TRBV28 combines with J gene TRBJ2-1; D possibly uses TRBD1 or TRBD2 (5 bases each). This CDR3 spans 15 amino acids. Trimming removed 5 bases at V and 5 bases at J, with 16 bases between. Germline assignment: CDR1 MDHEN and CDR2 SYDVKM. CDR3 loop: CASSAEVGPNNEQFF. The CDR3 DNA reads as TGTGCCAGCAGTGCGGAGGTGGGGCCAAACAATGAGCAGTTCTTC.

The rearrangement joins TRBV2 to TRBJ1-6; D is unclear. With 5 bases removed from V and 6 bases from J, the gap between germline ends came to 8 bases. The germline CDR1 and CDR2 sequences are SNHLY and FYNNEI. This CDR3 has 13 amino acids. The CDR3 DNA is TGTGCCAGCAGTTTACGGAGTAATTCACCCCTCCACTTT. It encodes CASSLRSNSPLHF.

The gene calls are TRBV7-2 and TRBJ2-2; no clear D gene. Between the trimmed V and J ends, which lost 2 bases and 2 bases, there was a span of 9 bases. Looked up from germline, CDR1 is SGHTA and CDR2 is FQGNSA. The CDR3 has 15 residues. CDR3 protein: CASSLSSLNTGELFF. DNA of the CDR3: TGTGCCAGCAGCTTAAGCTCACTCAACACCGGGGAGCTGTTTTTT. The full variable domain, rest sourced from reference TRBV7-2 and TRBJ2-2, is GAGVSQSPSNKVTEKGKDVELRCDPISGHTALYWYRQSLGQGLEFLIYFQGNSAPDKSGLPSDRFSAERTGGSVSTLTIQRTQQEDSAVYLCASSLSSLNTGELFFGEGSRLTVL.

The chain carries TRBV7-2 and TRBJ1-2, with 9 nucleotides matching TRBD1. The junction had 5 bases not matched to a gene; V was cut back by 4 bases and J by 8 bases. This CDR3 contains 13 residues. Looked up from germline, CDR1 is SGHTA and CDR2 is FQGNSA. This CDR3 is CASSSRTGAGYTF. CDR3 DNA: TGTGCCAGCAGCTCTCGGACAGGGGCCGGCTACACCTTC.

Regarding this clone: A read error likely explains this, since a far larger clone differs by one base. The chain uses TRBV5-6 and TRBJ2-7, with D hard to call. Germline CDR1 is SGHDT and CDR2 is YYEEEE. The CDR3 runs 13 residues. CDR3 protein: CVSSLVGGDEQYF. The CDR3 region has the DNA TGTGTCAGCAGCTTGGTAGGCGGCGACGAGCAGTACTTC.

The chain employs TRBV4-2 and TRBJ2-3, with D unclear. Trimming took 2 bases from V and 2 from J, leaving 8 bases between them. Per the germline V gene, CDR1 is LGHNA and CDR2 is YNFKEQ. CDR3 length: 14 amino acids. The CDR3 DNA is TGTGCCAGCAGCCAATCAGGAGTCACAGATACGCAGTATTTT. Protein: CASSQSGVTDTQYF.

On this clone itself: This same CDR3 is encoded by further DNA sequences in the sample. The J gene is TRBJ1-3, the V gene TRBV5-1, with D possibly matching TRBD1 (6 bases). Trimming removed 4 bases from V and 0 bases from J, with 14 bases in between. Germline V gene data show CDR1 as SGHRS and CDR2 as YFSETQ. CDR3 length equals 16 residues. This CDR3 is CASSPSTGSSGNTIYF. In nucleotides, the CDR3 is TGCGCCAGCAGCCCGTCAACAGGGAGCTCTGGAAACACCATATATTTT.

CDR3 sequence reads: CASSFSASLGEQFF. DNA of the CDR3: TGTGCCAGCAGCTTCTCCGCTAGCCTTGGTGAGCAGTTCTTC. This chain connects TRBV7-9 to TRBJ2-1, with D perhaps TRBD2 (5 bases). Germline lookup yields CDR1 SEHNR and CDR2 FQNEAQ (reference sequence). CDR3 size: 14 residues. The V gene lost 3 bases and the J gene lost 9 bases, with 15 bases spanning the gap.

V gene TRBV5-4 combines with J gene TRBJ1-3, with no clear D. Per germline, CDR1 SGHNT and CDR2 YYREEE (reference sequence). CDR3 length equals 13 residues. Deletions cut 0 bases from V and 4 bases from J, with 5 bases between. The CDR3 sequence is CASSLAGGNTIYF. For the CDR3, the DNA is TGTGCCAGCAGCTTGGCCGGCGGAAACACCATATATTTT.

The genes are TRBV28 and TRBJ2-2; TRBD1 matches at 7 bases. Germline trimming cut 6 bases from V and 4 bases from J; bases unmatched to any gene: 14. Looked up from germline, CDR1 is MDHEN and CDR2 is SYDVKM. CDR3 length: 17 residues. CDR3 coding DNA: TGTGCCAGCAGCTTAGGACAGGTCAGGTCGGGCACCGGGGAGCTGTTTTTT. Translation: CASSLGQVRSGTGELFF.

This chain links TRBV28 with TRBJ2-3, with D possibly being TRBD1 (6 bases). The CDR3 spans 14 residues. The V gene lost 3 bases and the J gene lost 3 bases, with 10 bases spanning the gap. Per germline, CDR1 MDHEN and CDR2 SYDVKM. The CDR3 nucleotides read TGTGCCAGCAGTTTCTTACAGGGAACAGATACGCAGTATTTT. Amino acid sequence: CASSFLQGTDTQYF.

This chain joins TRBV19 and TRBJ1-2, with D possibly matching TRBD1 (5 bases). Germline V gives CDR1 LNHDA, CDR2 SQIVND (reference sequence). Trimming took 5 bases from V and 6 from J, leaving 25 bases between them. The CDR3 is 17 amino acids. This chain's CDR3 is CASSFLGVVGVRNGYTF. In DNA form, the CDR3 reads TGTGCCAGTAGTTTTTTAGGTGTGGTAGGGGTGAGGAATGGCTACACCTTC.

This clone was counted once. Other DNA variants within this sample encode the same CDR3. V is TRBV28 and J is TRBJ1-5; D ambiguous. This CDR3 region has 16 residues. Between the trimmed V and J ends, which lost 6 bases and 0 bases, there was a span of 15 bases. The germline gives CDR1 MDHEN, CDR2 SYDVKM. The CDR3 DNA sequence: TGTGCCAGCAGCCAAGGCGGCAGAGATAGCAATCAGCCCCAGCATTTT. This sequence encodes CASSQGGRDSNQPQHF.